Each of the 10 T cell receptor beta chains below was sequenced from the same sample in a study of blood T cell repertoires in COVID-19. TCRdb's copy holds only in-frame clones and misses some; the assay was immunoSEQ multiplex PCR. The profile shows about 45,000 clones, roughly 90% of them singletons. Sequenced input: peripheral blood. These TCRs come from a man aged 70 or older with active COVID-19.

V usage is TRBV11-2 and J usage is TRBJ1-4; D unclear. CDR1 and CDR2 (germline): SGHAT, FQNNGV. The CDR3 totals 15 residues. V was clipped by 5 bases and J by 7 bases, with 17 bases between them. The CDR3 DNA follows: TGTGCCAGCAGCCAAGATGGGCGCTTTGGTGAAAAACTGTTTTTT. It is translated as CASSQDGRFGEKLFF.

This clone was seen just once. The V gene is TRBV5-1, the J gene TRBJ2-3, with 14 bases that match TRBD2. V gave up 4 bases and J gave up 4 bases; unmatched junction bases: 5. Germline assignment: CDR1 SGHRS and CDR2 YFSETQ. The CDR3 spans 16 residues. The CDR3 DNA reads TGCGCCAGCAGCACAGGACTAGCGGGGGGAGCAGATACGCAGTATTTT. Amino acids: CASSTGLAGGADTQYF.

The V and J genes are TRBV30 and TRBJ2-2; D gene unclear. CDR1 is GTSNPN and CDR2 is SVGIG in the germline V gene (reference sequence). The CDR3 contains 13 residues. The ends were cut back, 1 base at V and 2 bases at J, with 5 bases in the middle. The CDR3, as DNA: TGTGCCTGGAGTGGCAGAAACACCGGGGAGCTGTTTTTT. Its translation: CAWSGRNTGELFF.

The chain couples TRBV12-3 or TRBV12-4 to TRBJ1-1; D not certain. Between the trimmed V and J ends, which lost 6 bases and 0 bases, there was a span of 8 bases. CDR3 size: 13 residues. In nucleotides, the CDR3 is TGTGCCAGCAGCCTAATTATGAACACTGAAGCTTTCTTT. This gives the protein CASSLIMNTEAFF.

The chain uses TRBV28 and TRBJ2-6; 7 bases are a match to TRBD1. The CDR3 loop spans 19 amino acids. Germline values: CDR1 MDHEN, CDR2 SYDVKM. Trimming removed 5 bases from V and 3 bases from J; junction bases left unmatched: 16. DNA of the CDR3: TGTGCCAGCAGTCATCCGCCCTCACAGGGGCATGGTGGGGCCAACGTCCTGACTTTC. This encodes CASSHPPSQGHGGANVLTF.

The chain has TRBV5-1 and TRBJ2-7; D is ambiguous. Per the germline V gene, CDR1 is SGHRS and CDR2 is YFSETQ. V gave up 0 bases and J gave up 3 bases, with 7 bases separating them. CDR3 length equals 13 residues. The CDR3 protein is CASSLGSVYEQYF. The CDR3, as DNA: TGCGCCAGCAGCTTGGGCTCGGTCTACGAGCAGTACTTC.

The chain links TRBV6-2 or TRBV6-3 to TRBJ2-1, with TRBD2 as a possible D gene (6 bases). V was cut by 2 bases and J by 5 bases, with 13 bases left in between. The germline CDR1 and CDR2 sequences are MNHEY and SVGEGT. CDR3 length: 15 residues. The CDR3 DNA reads TGTGCCAGCAGTTACAACGGGAGAATCAACAATGAGCAGTTCTTC. It encodes CASSYNGRINNEQFF.

This chain joins TRBV6-2 or TRBV6-3 and TRBJ1-5; a weak D match, TRBD1 (5 bases). Trimming pared 1 base from V and 7 bases from J, leaving 17 bases between. CDR1 is MNHEY, CDR2 SVGEGT, per germline. The CDR3 length is 16 residues. CDR3 sequence reads: CASSYWRSGEGQPQHF. The CDR3 nucleotides read TGTGCCAGCAGTTACTGGAGGTCGGGGGAAGGACAGCCCCAGCATTTT.

V and J are TRBV24-1 and TRBJ2-1, with D possibly matching TRBD2 (6 bases). The germline V gene encodes CDR1 KGHDR and CDR2 SFDVKD. V dropped 0 bases and J dropped 0 bases, with 11 bases sitting between them. This CDR3 contains 17 residues. For the CDR3, the DNA is TGTGCCACCAGTGATTTGCAGAGCGGGCCCTCCTACAATGAGCAGTTCTTC. This codes for CATSDLQSGPSYNEQFF.

The CDR3 is CATSAGLAFITDTQYF. Written as DNA, the CDR3 is TGTGCCACCAGTGCAGGACTAGCGTTTATTACAGATACGCAGTATTTT. The V gene is TRBV15, the J gene TRBJ2-3; 9 nucleotides agree with TRBD2. After removal of 6 bases from V and 3 bases from J, the junction contained 10 bases not matched to a gene. Looked up from germline, CDR1 is LNHNV and CDR2 is YYDKDF (reference sequence). The CDR3 runs to 16 residues.